This T cell receptor beta chain was profiled in a study of vaccination and CD4 T cells after COVID-19. Background on the study: SARS-CoV-2 had been detected by nasal swab PCR in convalescent patients; roughly 9 were mild, one severe. Six male and four female convalescents took part, two of them Hispanic.

The CDR3 is made up of 16 amino acids. Germline V gene lookup returns CDR1 LNHDA and CDR2 SQIVND (reference sequence). The V segment lost 3 bases and the J segment 7 bases; nucleotides outside the gene matches: 8. TCRdb analysed the PCR reads with MiXCR anew, one entry per CDR3 protein. The sample has approximately 23,000 distinct CDR3 sequences; 51% are singletons. The sequence came from a human donor who had recovered from COVID-19. The chain recombines TRBV19 with TRBJ2-2; 10 positions match TRBD2. Sequencing used CD4+ T cells from blood, obtained before SARS-CoV-2 vaccination. The CDR3 nucleotides read TGTGCCAGTAGTATCAAAGCGGGAGGGCCGGTCGGGGAGCTGTTTTTT. Translation gives CASSIKAGGPVGELFF.